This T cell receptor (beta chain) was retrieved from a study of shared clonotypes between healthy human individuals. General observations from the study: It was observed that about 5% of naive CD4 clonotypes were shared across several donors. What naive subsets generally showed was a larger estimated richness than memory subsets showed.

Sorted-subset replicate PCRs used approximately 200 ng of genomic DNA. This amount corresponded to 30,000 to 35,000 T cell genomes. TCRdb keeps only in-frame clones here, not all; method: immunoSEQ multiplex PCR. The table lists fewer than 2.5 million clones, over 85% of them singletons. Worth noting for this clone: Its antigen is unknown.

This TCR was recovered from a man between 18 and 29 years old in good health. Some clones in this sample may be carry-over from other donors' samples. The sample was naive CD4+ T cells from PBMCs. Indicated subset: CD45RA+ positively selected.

The CDR3 DNA reads as TGTGCCAGCCGTCGGACTCCCCAAGAGACCCAGTACTTC. Its protein product is CASRRTPQETQYF. This chain joins TRBV2 and TRBJ2-5; D might be TRBD2 (5 bases). Trimming left V 8 bases short and J 1 base short, with 11 bases between. This CDR3 has 13 amino acids. Germline values: CDR1 SNHLY, CDR2 FYNNEI.